The clone carrying this T cell receptor (beta chain) appeared a few times. This sample was included in a study of early T cells in non-severe SARS-CoV-2 infection. Background on the study: It was bulk RNA from unsorted whole blood that was sequenced, and the chains were unpaired.

Attachment of unique molecular identifiers to individual cDNA molecules was performed. TCRdb itself ran the 5' RACE reads through MiXCR, one entry per CDR3 protein. The sample has about 50,000 distinct CDR3 sequences, roughly 8.8% seen once. The ends were cut back, 5 bases at V and 10 bases at J, with 5 bases in the middle. Germline values: CDR1 SGHTA, CDR2 FQGNSA. The CDR3 spans 9 residues. The V gene is TRBV7-2, the J gene TRBJ1-1; D gene unclear. Sequencing used whole blood. The TCR was taken from an adult who was a healthcare worker with PCR-confirmed SARS-CoV-2 infection or an uninfected control (not recorded which). In DNA form, the CDR3 reads TGTGCCAGCAGCGAACGAGCTTTCTTT. Translation: CASSERAFF.